These 16 T cell receptor beta chains were sequenced from one sample in a study of T cell responses to AZD1222 COVID-19 vaccine (dated by TCRdb to the early 2020s). This specimen's time point label, interpreted: about 28 days (+/-7) after the second vaccine dose. The library was obtained by the immunoSEQ multiplex PCR assay. Drawn from immuneACCESS, this table holds only the in-frame rearrangements with V and J called that TCRdb kept. Clones are partly lost; checked studies trace under half to an unresolved V gene and leave the rest unexplained. In this sample the table shows about 77,000 clones, around 90% of which occur a single time. The ten largest account for 4.7% of the sample. The sequencing used peripheral blood, collected 28 days after the second AZD1222 dose. All receptors derive from an adult who received the AZD1222 COVID-19 vaccine.

The genes are TRBV3-1 (or the pseudogene TRBV3-2) and TRBJ2-2; D remains ambiguous. The CDR3 runs 14 residues. CDR1 is LGHDT, CDR2 YNNKEL, per germline (reference sequence). The V and J ends lost 3 bases and 2 bases respectively, with 7 bases between them. The CDR3 protein is CASSQPGNTGELFF. CDR3 DNA sequence: TGTGCCAGCAGCCAGCCCGGAAACACCGGGGAGCTGTTTTTT.

The chain carries TRBV15 and TRBJ1-2; possibly TRBD1 for D (5 bases). V dropped 2 bases and J dropped 1 base, with 17 bases sitting between them. The CDR3 consists of 17 residues. CDR1 is LNHNV, CDR2 YYDKDF, per germline (reference sequence). CDR3 DNA: TGTGCCACCAGCAGACCGAGGTTAGGGGCGGGTAACTATGGCTACACCTTC. Its protein is CATSRPRLGAGNYGYTF.

This sequence joins TRBV19 and TRBJ1-5; 9 bases are a match to TRBD1. The trim removed 5 bases at V and 8 bases at J, leaving 7 bases unmatched. Germline-derived CDR1 and CDR2 are LNHDA and SQIVND (reference sequence). This CDR3 contains 14 residues. The CDR3: CASSGTGRLKPQHF. CDR3 sequence (DNA): TGTGCCAGTAGTGGGACAGGGAGGCTGAAGCCCCAGCATTTT.

The rearrangement links TRBV28 to TRBJ2-2, with D unresolved. Trimming stripped 9 bases from V and 9 bases from J, with 17 bases between. The germline CDR1 and CDR2 sequences are MDHEN and SYDVKM. This CDR3 region has 13 residues. CDR3 DNA: TGTGCCAGTACAAGTGAGTGGGGTCGGGAGCTGTTTTTT. Translation gives CASTSEWGRELFF.

The CDR3 sequence: CASSLEGDGTNEKLFF. The CDR3 nucleotides read TGTGCCAGCAGCTTGGAAGGGGATGGAACTAATGAAAAACTGTTTTTT. The chain links TRBV5-4 to TRBJ1-4; tentatively, D is TRBD1 (5 bases). Trimming took 0 bases from V and 1 from J, leaving 10 bases between them. The CDR3 runs 16 residues. The germline CDR1 and CDR2 sequences are SGHNT and YYREEE (reference sequence).

J is TRBJ1-2 and V is TRBV2; D is undetermined. The V gene lost 2 bases and the J gene lost 5 bases, with 9 bases spanning the gap. The germline CDR1 and CDR2 sequences are SNHLY and FYNNEI. The CDR3 extends over 13 amino acids. CDR3 residues: CASSEWQQYGYTF. CDR3 nucleotide sequence: TGTGCCAGCAGTGAATGGCAGCAGTATGGCTACACCTTC.

This rearrangement joins TRBV19 to TRBJ1-5; a possible D gene is TRBD1 (6 bases). The CDR3 is made up of 16 amino acids. Germline V gene sequence: CDR1 LNHDA, CDR2 SQIVND (reference sequence). Deletions cut 5 bases from V and 2 bases from J, with 16 bases between. CDR3 in amino acids: CASSGGATLGNQPQHF. In nucleotides, the CDR3 is TGTGCCAGTAGTGGGGGGGCGACTTTGGGCAATCAGCCCCAGCATTTT. Filled out from reference TRBV19 and TRBJ1-5, the complete variable domain reads DGGITQSPKYLFRKEGQNVTLSCEQNLNHDAMYWYRQDPGQGLRLIYYSQIVNDFQKGDIAEGYSVSREKKESFPLTVTSAQKNPTAFYLCASSGGATLGNQPQHFGDGTRLSIL.

This clone was counted a single time. The J gene is TRBJ2-1, the V gene TRBV9, with 8 bases matching TRBD2. The CDR3 has 15 residues. Germline CDR1 is SGDLS and CDR2 is YYNGEE. V dropped 0 bases and J dropped 8; count of bases not matched to a gene: 7. The CDR3 DNA sequence: TGTGCCAGCAGCGTAGTAACGGGAGGGGGGTATGAGCAGTTCTTC. Encoded protein: CASSVVTGGGYEQFF. Full variable domain (missing parts from reference TRBV9 and TRBJ2-1): DSGVTQTPKHLITATGQRVTLRCSPRSGDLSVYWYQQSLDQGLQFLIQYYNGEERAKGNILERFSAQQFPDLHSELNLSSLELGDSALYFCASSVVTGGGYEQFFGPGTRLTVL.

V and J are TRBV6-6 and TRBJ1-2; the D gene is possibly TRBD1 (5 bases). Germline values: CDR1 MNHNY, CDR2 SVGAGI (reference sequence). This CDR3 is 15 amino acids long. V was clipped by 2 bases and J by 4 bases, with 14 bases between them. CDR3 DNA sequence: TGTGCCAGCAGTTACCCATCCTCCGGGACCTATGGCTACACCTTC. This translates into CASSYPSSGTYGYTF.

The chain has TRBV19 and TRBJ2-7; D uncertain. Trimming removed 3 bases at V and 0 bases at J, with 9 bases between. Germline values: CDR1 LNHDA, CDR2 SQIVND (reference sequence). This CDR3 spans 14 amino acids. Here the CDR3 DNA reads TGTGCCAGTAGTATCACCTCTGTCTCCTACGAGCAGTACTTC. This gives the protein CASSITSVSYEQYF.

The rearrangement joins TRBV24-1 to TRBJ2-1, with D unresolved. CDR1 and CDR2 from the germline V gene are KGHDR and SFDVKD. The CDR3 has 10 residues. V was clipped by 12 bases and J by 7 bases, with 9 bases between them. For the CDR3, the DNA is TGTGCCGGAGTGAGGAATGAGCAGTTCTTC. Its protein is CAGVRNEQFF.

Regarding this clone: Relative to the germline gene, one junction end is altered; a read error may explain this. This chain uses TRBV6-6 with TRBJ2-7, with 12 bases lining up with TRBD2. Germline CDR1 is MNHNY and CDR2 is SVGAGI (reference sequence). The CDR3 totals 14 residues. CDR3 sequence (DNA): TGTGCCAGCAGTTATTCATCACTAGCGGGAGGACCTTTATTC. This translates into CASSYSSLAGGPLF.

The rearrangement uses TRBV28 and TRBJ1-5, with 7 nucleotides matching TRBD1. The V gene's germline CDR1 is MDHEN and CDR2 SYDVKM. V shed 5 bases, J shed 8 bases, and the junction held 12 bases outside the gene matches. The CDR3 is made up of 15 amino acids. CDR3 sequence: CASSPRSGGQKPQHF. CDR3 coding DNA: TGTGCCAGCAGTCCACGGTCAGGGGGTCAAAAGCCCCAGCATTTT.

The rearrangement links TRBV27 to TRBJ1-5; D is undetermined. This CDR3 contains 14 residues. Between the trimmed V and J ends, which lost 3 bases and 4 bases, there was a span of 10 bases. Germline values: CDR1 MNHEY, CDR2 SMNVEV (reference sequence). CDR3 loop: CASSFGGLNQPQHF. CDR3 bases: TGTGCCAGCAGTTTTGGAGGGTTGAATCAGCCCCAGCATTTT.

This clone was seen only once. This chain uses TRBV5-1 with TRBJ1-2; no definite D call. CDR1 and CDR2 from the germline V gene are SGHRS and YFSETQ. The CDR3 has 16 amino acids. The V gene lost 0 bases and the J gene lost 0 bases, with 12 bases spanning the gap. In DNA form, the CDR3 reads TGCGCCAGCAGCTTGGCCCTAACAACTACTAACTATGGCTACACCTTC. It yields the protein CASSLALTTTNYGYTF.

The rearrangement links TRBV7-3 to TRBJ2-1; 10 bases fit TRBD2. Trimming took 5 bases from V and 7 from J; bases not matched to a gene: 8. The CDR3 length is 15 residues. The germline gives CDR1 SGHTA, CDR2 FQGTGA. The CDR3 bases are TGTGCCAGCAGCCCTGGTCTAGCGGGAGTGAATGAGCAGTTCTTC. It translates to CASSPGLAGVNEQFF.